This T cell receptor beta chain comes out of a study of blood T cells in healthy people across ages. Combining a sample-barcoded 5' primer with a J-beta primer mix, a second PCR ran for roughly 7 to 12 cycles. TCRdb analysed the 5' RACE reads with MiXCR anew, one entry per CDR3 protein. This table has around 1,100,000 distinct CDR3 sequences, about two fifths appearing once. The sequenced sample consisted of blood. The receptor was isolated from a man between 18 and 29 years old in good health.

CDR3 in amino acids: CASSQDFAGNYGYTF. In DNA form, the CDR3 reads TGTGCCAGCAGCCAAGACTTCGCAGGGAATTATGGCTACACCTTC. This chain joins TRBV14 and TRBJ1-2; D is possibly TRBD1 (5 bases). This CDR3 comprises 15 residues. The V end lost 0 bases, the J end lost 5 bases, and 13 bases lay between the germline ends. The germline gives CDR1 SGHDN, CDR2 FVKESK. Drawing the rest from reference TRBV14 and TRBJ1-2, the complete variable domain is EAGVTQFPSHSVIEKGQTVTLRCDPISGHDNLYWYRRVMGKEIKFLLHFVKESKQDESGMPNNRFLAERTGGTYSTLKVQPAELEDSGVYFCASSQDFAGNYGYTFGSGTRLTVV.